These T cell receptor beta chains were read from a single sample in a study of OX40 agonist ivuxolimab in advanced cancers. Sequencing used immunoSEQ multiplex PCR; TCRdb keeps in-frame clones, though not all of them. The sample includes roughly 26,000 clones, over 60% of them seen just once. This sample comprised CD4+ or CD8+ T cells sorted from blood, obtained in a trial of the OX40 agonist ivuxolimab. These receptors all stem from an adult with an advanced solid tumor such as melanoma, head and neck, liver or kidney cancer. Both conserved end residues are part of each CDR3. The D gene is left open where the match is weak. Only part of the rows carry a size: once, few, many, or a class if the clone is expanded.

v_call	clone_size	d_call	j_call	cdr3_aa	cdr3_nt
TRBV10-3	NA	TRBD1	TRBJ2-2	CAISETDRAVTGELFF	TGTGCCATCAGTGAGACCGACAGGGCGGTCACCGGGGAGCTGTTTTTT
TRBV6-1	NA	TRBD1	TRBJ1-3	CASSENRGRRGNTIYF	TGTGCCAGCAGTGAAAACAGGGGGCGGAGAGGAAACACCATATATTTT
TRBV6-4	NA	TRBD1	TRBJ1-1	CASSDSVVDREVKGDTEAFF	TGTGCCAGCAGTGACTCGGTGGTGGACAGGGAAGTAAAGGGGGACACTGAAGCTTTCTTT
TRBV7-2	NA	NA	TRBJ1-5	CASSLGNRAAGPQHF	TGTGCCAGCAGCTTAGGGAACCGGGCCGCCGGGCCCCAGCATTTT
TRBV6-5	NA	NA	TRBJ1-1	CASSSGSLNTEAFF	TGTGCCAGCAGTTCCGGGAGTCTCAACACTGAAGCTTTCTTT
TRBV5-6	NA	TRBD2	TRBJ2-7	CASSLAVAGYEQYF	TGTGCCAGCAGCTTGGCCGTAGCGGGCTACGAGCAGTACTTC
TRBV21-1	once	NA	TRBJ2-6	CASGAAPSGANVLTF	TGTGCCAGCGGGGCCGCGCCCTCTGGGGCCAACGTCCTGACTTTC
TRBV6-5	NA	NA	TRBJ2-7	CASSSDYEQYF	TGTGCCAGCAGTTCCGACTACGAGCAGTACTTC
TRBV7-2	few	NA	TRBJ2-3	CASSLSRGTDTQYF	TGTGCCAGCAGCTTAAGCAGGGGCACAGATACGCAGTATTTT
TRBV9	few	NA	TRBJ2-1	CASSVYSPYGDEQFF	TGTGCCAGCAGCGTATACTCACCTTATGGCGATGAGCAGTTCTTC
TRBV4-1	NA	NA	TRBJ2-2	CASSQDKAPGELFF	TGCGCCAGCAGCCAAGATAAAGCACCCGGGGAGCTGTTTTTT
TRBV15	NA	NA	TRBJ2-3	CATSKLVKQGTQYF	TGTGCCACCAGTAAACTCGTGAAACAAGGTACGCAGTATTTT
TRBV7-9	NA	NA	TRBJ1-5	CASSLDGGGYQPQHF	TGTGCCAGCAGCTTAGATGGAGGAGGGTATCAGCCCCAGCATTTT
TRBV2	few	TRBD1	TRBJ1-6	CASSVDRGNSPLHF	TGTGCCAGCAGTGTTGACAGGGGCAATTCACCCCTCCACTTT
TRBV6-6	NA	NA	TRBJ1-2	CASSTSGDYGYTF	TGTGCCAGCAGTACCTCTGGCGACTATGGCTACACCTTC
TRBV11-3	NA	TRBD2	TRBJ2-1	CASSPQLAGGEQFF	TGTGCCAGCAGCCCCCAGCTAGCGGGGGGGGAGCAGTTCTTC
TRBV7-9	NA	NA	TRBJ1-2	CASSLAIRRYGYTF	TGTGCCAGCAGCTTAGCGATCAGGAGATATGGTTACACCTTC
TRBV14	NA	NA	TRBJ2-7	CASSPRSPGYEQYF	TGTGCCAGCAGCCCGAGGTCGCCGGGGTACGAGCAGTACTTC
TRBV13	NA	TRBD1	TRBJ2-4	CASSLRTGTILDIQYF	TGTGCCAGCAGCTTACGGACAGGGACGATATTGGACATTCAGTACTTC
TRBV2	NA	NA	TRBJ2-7	CASSVRQSSYEQYF	TGTGCCAGCAGTGTTCGACAGAGCTCCTACGAGCAGTACTTC
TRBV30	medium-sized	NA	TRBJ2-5	CAWSVTGWETQYF	TGTGCCTGGAGTGTAACAGGGTGGGAGACCCAGTACTTC
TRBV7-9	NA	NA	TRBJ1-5	CASSLSGGNQPQHF	TGTGCCAGCAGCTTATCCGGCGGCAATCAGCCCCAGCATTTT
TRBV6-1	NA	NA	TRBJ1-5	CASSAGHLSGQPQHF	TGTGCCAGCAGTGCGGGACATCTATCGGGTCAGCCCCAGCATTTT
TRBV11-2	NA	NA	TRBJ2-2	CAFRWAGLSVVTGELFF	TGTGCCTTTAGGTGGGCGGGTCTATCGGTGGTCACCGGGGAGCTGTTTTTT
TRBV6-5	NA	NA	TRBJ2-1	CASSYSRGGYEQFF	TGTGCCAGCAGTTATTCTCGCGGGGGCTATGAGCAGTTCTTC
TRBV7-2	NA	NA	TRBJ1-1	CASSFGRTEAFF	TGTGCCAGCAGCTTTGGGAGGACTGAAGCTTTCTTT
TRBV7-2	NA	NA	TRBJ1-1	CASSRDPGGEAFF	TGTGCCAGCAGCCGGGACCCCGGCGGTGAAGCTTTCTTT
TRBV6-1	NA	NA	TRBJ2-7	CASSGENSLSYEQYF	TGTGCCAGCAGTGGGGAGAACAGTCTCTCCTACGAGCAGTACTTC
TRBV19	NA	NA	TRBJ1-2	CASSIDLGFRGYTF	TGTGCCAGTAGTATAGATCTGGGGTTTAGGGGCTACACCTTC
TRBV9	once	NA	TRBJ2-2	CASSVGEWGTGELFF	TGTGCCAGCAGCGTAGGGGAGTGGGGCACCGGGGAGCTGTTTTTT
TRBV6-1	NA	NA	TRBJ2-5	CASTMARRETQYF	TGTGCCAGCACGATGGCCAGGCGAGAGACCCAGTACTTC
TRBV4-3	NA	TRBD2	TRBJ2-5	CASSQDRVGGETQYF	TGCGCCAGCAGCCAAGATCGGGTGGGAGGGGAGACCCAGTACTTC
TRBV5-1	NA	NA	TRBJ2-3	CASSLRGTPTDTQYF	TGCGCCAGCAGCTTGAGAGGGACCCCCACAGATACGCAGTATTTT
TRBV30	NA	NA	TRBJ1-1	CAWSRENTEAFF	TGTGCCTGGAGCCGGGAGAACACTGAAGCTTTCTTT
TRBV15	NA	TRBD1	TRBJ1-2	CATSRRRTGAKLDGGYTF	TGTGCCACCAGCAGACGGAGGACAGGAGCCAAACTTGATGGTGGCTACACCTTC
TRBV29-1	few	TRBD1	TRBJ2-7	CSVEDRQGIGQYF	TGCAGCGTTGAAGATCGACAGGGGATCGGGCAGTACTTC
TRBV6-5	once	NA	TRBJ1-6	CASSYSEGEGSPLHF	TGTGCCAGCAGTTACTCGGAGGGCGAGGGATCACCCCTCCACTTT
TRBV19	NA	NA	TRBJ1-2	CASSDRNYGYTF	TGTGCCAGTTCGGACAGAAACTATGGCTACACCTTC
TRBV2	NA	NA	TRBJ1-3	CASSGGLSETLAGNTIYF	TGTGCCAGCAGTGGGGGATTGAGCGAAACTCTAGCCGGAAACACCATATATTTT
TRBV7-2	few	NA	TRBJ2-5	CASSPFPRGASGETQYF	TGTGCCAGCAGCCCTTTTCCCCGGGGGGCCTCGGGAGAGACCCAGTACTTC
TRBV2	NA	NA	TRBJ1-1	CAVTKGMNTEAFF	TGTGCCGTGACAAAGGGGATGAACACTGAAGCTTTCTTT
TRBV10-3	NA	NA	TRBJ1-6	CATAGQGHGSYNSPLHF	TGTGCCACTGCCGGGCAGGGGCACGGCTCCTATAATTCACCCCTCCACTTT
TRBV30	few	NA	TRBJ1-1	CAWTLRGRKNTEAFF	TGTGCCTGGACCCTTCGGGGCAGAAAGAACACTGAAGCTTTCTTT
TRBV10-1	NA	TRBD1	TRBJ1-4	CASSECRAYLTGFSEKLFF	TGCGCCAGCAGTGAGTGCCGAGCCTATTTGACAGGGTTCAGTGAAAAACTGTTTTTT
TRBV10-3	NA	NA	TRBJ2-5	CATRRQDVETQYF	TGTGCCACCCGGCGACAGGACGTGGAGACCCAGTACTTC
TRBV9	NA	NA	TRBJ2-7	CASSPSREDRQYF	TGTGCCAGCAGCCCGAGCAGGGAGGATCGGCAGTACTTC
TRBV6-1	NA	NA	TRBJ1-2	CASSLGYGYTF	TGTGCCAGCAGTCTTGGCTATGGCTACACCTTC
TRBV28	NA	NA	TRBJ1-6	CASSLRSPLHF	TGTGCCAGCAGTTTAAGGTCACCCCTCCACTTT
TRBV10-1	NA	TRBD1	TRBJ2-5	CASSERQGKTQYF	TGCGCCAGCAGTGAGAGACAGGGAAAGACCCAGTACTTC
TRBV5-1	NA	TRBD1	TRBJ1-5	CASSFGGQGSGPQHF	TGCGCCAGCAGCTTTGGCGGACAGGGGAGTGGACCCCAGCATTTT
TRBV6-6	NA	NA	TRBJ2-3	CASSYSLGVTDTQYF	TGTGCCAGCAGTTACTCGTTGGGGGTCACAGATACGCAGTATTTT
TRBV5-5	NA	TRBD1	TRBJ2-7	CASSLIGGQGVHEQYF	TGTGCCAGCAGCTTGATAGGGGGACAGGGCGTCCACGAGCAGTACTTC
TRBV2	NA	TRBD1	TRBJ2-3	CASGTAVPKSTDTQYF	TGTGCCAGCGGGACAGCCGTTCCAAAGAGCACAGATACGCAGTATTTT